Following are 15 T cell receptor beta chains from one sample sequenced in a study of CD4+ T cells in melanoma (dated by TCRdb to between 2021 and 2024). Libraries were built with the immunoSEQ multiplex PCR assay. TCRdb retrieved this table from immuneACCESS and kept in-frame rearrangements only. Not all clones are present; in checked studies, unresolved V genes account for under half, and no reason is known for the remainder. Within this sample are about 9,600 clones, with around two thirds of them counted one time only. Together, the top ten hold approximately 25% of the sample. Sequenced input: cells from a culture (not recorded whether cultured in vitro). The receptor source for this set is a human donor with melanoma.

This clone has just a few counts. V is TRBV6-6 and J is TRBJ1-2, with TRBD1 matching 11 bases. V shed 6 bases and J 8 bases; nucleotides not matched to a gene: 8. Germline lookup yields CDR1 MNHNY and CDR2 SVGAGI (reference sequence). The CDR3 runs to 14 residues. CDR3 nucleotides: TGTGCCAGCAGAGACCGGGACAGGGGGTTGGGCTACACCTTC. As protein: CASRDRDRGLGYTF.

This chain connects TRBV27 to TRBJ1-4, with 9 bases aligning to TRBD1. This CDR3 is built from 17 residues. Germline V lookup: CDR1 MNHEY, CDR2 SMNVEV (reference sequence). J lost 6 bases, V lost 5 bases, and 13 bases had no gene match. Here the CDR3 DNA reads TGTGCCAGCAGTAGACTCCGACAGGGGGGCCATTATGAAAAACTGTTTTTT. Amino acid sequence: CASSRLRQGGHYEKLFF.

This clone has only a few counts. This chain connects TRBV7-9 to TRBJ2-1; D possibly corresponds to TRBD1 (6 bases). Trimming took off 1 base at V and 14 bases at J, with 15 bases between the two ends. CDR3 length: 13 amino acids. CDR1 is SEHNR and CDR2 is FQNEAQ in the germline V gene (reference sequence). The CDR3 DNA reads as TGTGCCAGCAGCTTAGTAGGTCAACAGGGCAAGTTCTTC. This gives the protein CASSLVGQQGKFF.

The rearrangement links TRBV5-1 to TRBJ1-6; D possibly corresponds to TRBD1 (5 bases). V was clipped by 0 bases and J by 10 bases, with 14 bases between them. The CDR3 spans 15 residues. Germline loops: CDR1 SGHRS, CDR2 YFSETQ. The CDR3 protein is CASSLEGRFGSPLHF. In nucleotides, the CDR3 is TGCGCCAGCAGCTTGGAGGGGCGGTTCGGGTCACCCCTCCACTTT.

The chain combines TRBV6-6 with TRBJ1-5; 7 bases are shared with TRBD1. Germline loops: CDR1 MNHNY, CDR2 SVGAGI (reference sequence). Germline trimming cut 0 bases from V and 5 bases from J; bases unmatched to any gene: 4. The CDR3 runs 15 residues. CDR3 in amino acids: CASSYSRQGDQPQHF. The DNA of the CDR3 is TGTGCCAGCAGTTACTCCAGACAGGGAGATCAGCCCCAGCATTTT.

The chain carries TRBV5-4 and TRBJ1-4, with 7 bases matching TRBD1. CDR3 size: 16 residues. CDR1 is SGHNT and CDR2 is YYREEE in the germline V gene (reference sequence). V was clipped by 4 bases and J by 0 bases; unmatched bases: 6. The CDR3 sequence: CASSPGGGATNEKLFF. The DNA of the CDR3 is TGTGCCAGCAGCCCAGGGGGGGGTGCAACTAATGAAAAACTGTTTTTT.

The rearrangement links TRBV2 to TRBJ1-4, with D tentatively TRBD1 (6 bases). V was pared by 4 bases and J by 5 bases, with 17 bases between. The V gene's germline CDR1 is SNHLY and CDR2 FYNNEI. The CDR3 length is 16 residues. CDR3 DNA: TGTGCCAGCAGTGGGTCGCTGGGGGCTTTAAATGAAAAACTGTTTTTT. It yields the protein CASSGSLGALNEKLFF.

This clone was counted a few times. This chain uses TRBV10-1 with TRBJ1-5; D is possibly TRBD1 (6 bases). CDR1 and CDR2 from the germline V gene are WNHNN and SYGVQD (reference sequence). CDR3 length: 14 amino acids. The V and J ends lost 5 bases and 4 bases respectively, with 12 bases between them. CDR3 sequence: CASSLRDTNQPQHF. CDR3 DNA sequence: TGCGCCAGCAGTCTCCGGGACACTAATCAGCCCCAGCATTTT.

This clone occurred a few times. This chain connects TRBV28 to TRBJ1-3; unclear D gene. The CDR3 has 13 residues. Between the trimmed V and J ends, which lost 8 bases and 0 bases, there was a span of 8 bases. Germline-derived CDR1 and CDR2 are MDHEN and SYDVKM. The CDR3 region is CASYSVSGNTIYF. The DNA of the CDR3 is TGTGCCAGCTATTCGGTCTCTGGAAACACCATATATTTT.

The CDR3 DNA reads TGCGCCAGCAGTGCAGGGGGACCGGGAGATACGCAGTATTTT. Amino acid sequence: CASSAGGPGDTQYF. The chain joins TRBV10-1 to TRBJ2-3, with 7 bases lining up with TRBD1. V lost 4 bases, J lost 5 bases, and 6 bases stayed unmatched. This CDR3 spans 14 amino acids. CDR1 WNHNN and CDR2 SYGVQD come from the germline V gene (reference sequence).

The chain has TRBV14 and TRBJ1-4; D ambiguous. The CDR3 spans 13 residues. The germline V and J ends were trimmed by 8 bases and 7 bases, with 14 bases remaining between them. CDR1 is SGHDN, CDR2 FVKESK, per germline. The CDR3 is CASGGQLSEKLFF. The CDR3 DNA reads TGTGCCAGCGGTGGGCAACTTAGTGAAAAACTGTTTTTT. Based on the CDR3 plus reference TRBV14 and TRBJ1-4, the full variable domain is EAGVTQFPSHSVIEKGQTVTLRCDPISGHDNLYWYRRVMGKEIKFLLHFVKESKQDESGMPNNRFLAERTGGTYSTLKVQPAELEDSGVYFCASGGQLSEKLFFGSGTQLSVL.

The gene calls are TRBV5-1 and TRBJ2-3; D unclear. This CDR3 is built from 14 residues. Germline values: CDR1 SGHRS, CDR2 YFSETQ. V lost 1 base to trimming and J lost 5 bases, with 11 bases between them. This CDR3 reads CASSLSSSGDTQYF. CDR3 nucleotide sequence: TGCGCCAGCAGCTTGTCATCCAGTGGAGATACGCAGTATTTT.

The chain couples TRBV9 to TRBJ2-7; TRBD2 aligns across 8 bases. The trim removed 4 bases at V and 3 bases at J, leaving 24 bases unmatched. CDR3 size: 20 residues. Germline CDR1 SGDLS, CDR2 YYNGEE. CDR3 in amino acids: CASSRGWGGSGIPSLYEQYF. The CDR3 nucleotides are TGTGCCAGCAGCCGGGGATGGGGTGGTAGCGGGATTCCGAGTCTCTACGAGCAGTACTTC.

The CDR3 sequence: CASSLRQGGANEQFF. CDR3 nucleotide sequence: TGTGCCAGCAGCCTTCGACAGGGCGGGGCCAATGAGCAGTTCTTC. The rearrangement joins TRBV7-9 to TRBJ2-1; TRBD1 is a possible D gene (7 bases). V gave up 5 bases and J gave up 6 bases, with 17 bases separating them. The CDR3 is 15 residues long. Germline assignment: CDR1 SEHNR and CDR2 FQNEAQ (reference sequence).

The V gene is TRBV6-4, the J gene TRBJ1-5; D remains unclear. Trimming took off 2 bases at V and 1 base at J, with 9 bases between the two ends. Germline V gene lookup returns CDR1 MRHNA and CDR2 SNTAGT. The length of the CDR3 is 15 residues. The DNA of the CDR3 is TGTGCCAGCAGTGACGTCGAGGAGAGCAATCAGCCCCAGCATTTT. It specifies CASSDVEESNQPQHF.